This T cell receptor (beta chain) came from a study of T cell clonotyping in hematopoietic cell transplantation. Study as a whole: Recipient samples before transplant were obtained post-cytoreduction.

A word on this clone: As yet, its antigen is unknown.

The time point: recipient sample about 28 days before transplant, after cytoreduction. Blood collection times were about day -28 and days 30, 100, 180 posttransplant. Produced via immunoSEQ multiplex PCR; TCRdb's table is partial and in-frame only. The data show around 37,000 clones, around 85% seen once. Whole-study findings and limits: At the given depth, recipient repertoires were over 95% de novo clonotypes. Graft donor and pretransplant recipient Inverse Simpson Index values predicted broader posttransplant TCR diversity.

Between the trimmed V and J ends, which lost 1 base and 12 bases, there was a span of 19 bases. From germline, CDR1 is SGHAT and CDR2 FQNNGV. This CDR3 is 15 amino acids long. V and J are TRBV11-2 and TRBJ2-1; D unresolved. This TCR was recovered from a man aged 55 to 70 with acute myeloid leukemia. Some clones in this sample may be carry-over from other donors' samples. The sample in question was peripheral blood mononuclear cells, obtained before stem cell transplant. This CDR3 reads CASSLGLAGTMGQFF. Written as DNA, the CDR3 is TGTGCCAGCAGCTTAGGGCTGGCCGGTACAATGGGGCAGTTCTTC.